The clone carrying this T cell receptor beta chain came up once. Assay: immunoSEQ multiplex PCR; the TCRdb copy retains only in-frame clones and omits some. The sample contains about 61,000 clones, around nine tenths of which appear only once. The data belong to a study of blood T cell repertoires in COVID-19. This sequence originates from a woman aged 45-65 years with active or convalescent COVID-19. Input material: peripheral blood.

The CDR3 DNA follows: TGCGCCAGCAGCCCCGGACTAAACAATCAGCCCCAGCATTTT. Residues: CASSPGLNNQPQHF. V is TRBV5-1 and J is TRBJ1-5; D unclear. Germline V gene lookup returns CDR1 SGHRS and CDR2 YFSETQ. This CDR3 spans 14 amino acids. V lost 4 bases and J 3 bases, leaving 11 bases between the germline ends.